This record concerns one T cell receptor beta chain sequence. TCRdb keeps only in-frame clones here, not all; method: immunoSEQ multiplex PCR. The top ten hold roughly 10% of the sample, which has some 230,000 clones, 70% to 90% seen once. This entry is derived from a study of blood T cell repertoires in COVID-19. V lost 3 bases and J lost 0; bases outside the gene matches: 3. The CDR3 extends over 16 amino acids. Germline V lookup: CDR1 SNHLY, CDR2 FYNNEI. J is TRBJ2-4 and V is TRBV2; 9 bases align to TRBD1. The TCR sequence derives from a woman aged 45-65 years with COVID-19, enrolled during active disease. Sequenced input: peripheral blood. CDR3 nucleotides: TGTGCCAGCAGTGATTGGGACAGGGCAGCCAAAAACATTCAGTACTTC. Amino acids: CASSDWDRAAKNIQYF.